The clone carrying this T cell receptor beta chain was recorded once. Its cognate antigen is unknown. This entry comes from a study of shared clonotypes between healthy human individuals. Overall study: Sampling drew on donors who were two women and a few men aged 18 to 49. Per donor, three plates held CD4 naive cells, three held CD4 memory, two held CD8 naive and one held CD8 memory. The study's findings and limits: The study sampled only blood, and tissue repertoires likely differ.

This CDR3 has 13 residues. The germline V gene has CDR1 GTSNPN and CDR2 SVGIG (reference sequence). Trimming removed 2 bases from V and 8 bases from J; junction bases left unmatched: 4. Approximately 30,000 T cell genomes (around 0.2 ug DNA) went into each sorted-subset replicate. Here immunoSEQ multiplex PCR was the method, and the copy in TCRdb shows in-frame clones only, minus some. Here the sample spans around 1 million clones, 60% to 85% being singletons. The chain combines TRBV30 with TRBJ2-7, with 12 bases identical to TRBD2. This TCR came from a man younger than 35 in good health. The sequenced material came from memory CD4+ T cells sorted from blood. Subset: CD45RA-negative fraction. The CDR3 sequence: CAWSPGLAGQQYF. The CDR3 coding sequence is TGTGCCTGGAGTCCCGGACTAGCGGGACAGCAGTACTTC.